This TCR beta chain derives from a study of beta chain features in type 1 diabetes. All of the isolated RNA was reverse transcribed, so expressed TCRB transcripts were sequenced. The method was immunoSEQ multiplex PCR; TCRdb's version includes in-frame clones alone and lacks a portion of them. The sample records 200,000 to 300,000 clones, roughly an eighth being singletons. The origin of this receptor is a middle-aged woman in good health. What was sequenced was naive CD4+ T cells from blood.

CDR3 nucleotides: TGTGCCAGCAGTAAACTTCGACAGGGTGCTAACTATGGCTACACCTTC. Amino acids: CASSKLRQGANYGYTF. V usage is TRBV2 and J usage is TRBJ1-2, with 7 bases aligning to TRBD1. This CDR3 is built from 16 residues. The germline V gene has CDR1 SNHLY and CDR2 FYNNEI. The V gene end was trimmed by 5 bases and the J gene end by 0 bases; junction bases not matched to a gene: 9.